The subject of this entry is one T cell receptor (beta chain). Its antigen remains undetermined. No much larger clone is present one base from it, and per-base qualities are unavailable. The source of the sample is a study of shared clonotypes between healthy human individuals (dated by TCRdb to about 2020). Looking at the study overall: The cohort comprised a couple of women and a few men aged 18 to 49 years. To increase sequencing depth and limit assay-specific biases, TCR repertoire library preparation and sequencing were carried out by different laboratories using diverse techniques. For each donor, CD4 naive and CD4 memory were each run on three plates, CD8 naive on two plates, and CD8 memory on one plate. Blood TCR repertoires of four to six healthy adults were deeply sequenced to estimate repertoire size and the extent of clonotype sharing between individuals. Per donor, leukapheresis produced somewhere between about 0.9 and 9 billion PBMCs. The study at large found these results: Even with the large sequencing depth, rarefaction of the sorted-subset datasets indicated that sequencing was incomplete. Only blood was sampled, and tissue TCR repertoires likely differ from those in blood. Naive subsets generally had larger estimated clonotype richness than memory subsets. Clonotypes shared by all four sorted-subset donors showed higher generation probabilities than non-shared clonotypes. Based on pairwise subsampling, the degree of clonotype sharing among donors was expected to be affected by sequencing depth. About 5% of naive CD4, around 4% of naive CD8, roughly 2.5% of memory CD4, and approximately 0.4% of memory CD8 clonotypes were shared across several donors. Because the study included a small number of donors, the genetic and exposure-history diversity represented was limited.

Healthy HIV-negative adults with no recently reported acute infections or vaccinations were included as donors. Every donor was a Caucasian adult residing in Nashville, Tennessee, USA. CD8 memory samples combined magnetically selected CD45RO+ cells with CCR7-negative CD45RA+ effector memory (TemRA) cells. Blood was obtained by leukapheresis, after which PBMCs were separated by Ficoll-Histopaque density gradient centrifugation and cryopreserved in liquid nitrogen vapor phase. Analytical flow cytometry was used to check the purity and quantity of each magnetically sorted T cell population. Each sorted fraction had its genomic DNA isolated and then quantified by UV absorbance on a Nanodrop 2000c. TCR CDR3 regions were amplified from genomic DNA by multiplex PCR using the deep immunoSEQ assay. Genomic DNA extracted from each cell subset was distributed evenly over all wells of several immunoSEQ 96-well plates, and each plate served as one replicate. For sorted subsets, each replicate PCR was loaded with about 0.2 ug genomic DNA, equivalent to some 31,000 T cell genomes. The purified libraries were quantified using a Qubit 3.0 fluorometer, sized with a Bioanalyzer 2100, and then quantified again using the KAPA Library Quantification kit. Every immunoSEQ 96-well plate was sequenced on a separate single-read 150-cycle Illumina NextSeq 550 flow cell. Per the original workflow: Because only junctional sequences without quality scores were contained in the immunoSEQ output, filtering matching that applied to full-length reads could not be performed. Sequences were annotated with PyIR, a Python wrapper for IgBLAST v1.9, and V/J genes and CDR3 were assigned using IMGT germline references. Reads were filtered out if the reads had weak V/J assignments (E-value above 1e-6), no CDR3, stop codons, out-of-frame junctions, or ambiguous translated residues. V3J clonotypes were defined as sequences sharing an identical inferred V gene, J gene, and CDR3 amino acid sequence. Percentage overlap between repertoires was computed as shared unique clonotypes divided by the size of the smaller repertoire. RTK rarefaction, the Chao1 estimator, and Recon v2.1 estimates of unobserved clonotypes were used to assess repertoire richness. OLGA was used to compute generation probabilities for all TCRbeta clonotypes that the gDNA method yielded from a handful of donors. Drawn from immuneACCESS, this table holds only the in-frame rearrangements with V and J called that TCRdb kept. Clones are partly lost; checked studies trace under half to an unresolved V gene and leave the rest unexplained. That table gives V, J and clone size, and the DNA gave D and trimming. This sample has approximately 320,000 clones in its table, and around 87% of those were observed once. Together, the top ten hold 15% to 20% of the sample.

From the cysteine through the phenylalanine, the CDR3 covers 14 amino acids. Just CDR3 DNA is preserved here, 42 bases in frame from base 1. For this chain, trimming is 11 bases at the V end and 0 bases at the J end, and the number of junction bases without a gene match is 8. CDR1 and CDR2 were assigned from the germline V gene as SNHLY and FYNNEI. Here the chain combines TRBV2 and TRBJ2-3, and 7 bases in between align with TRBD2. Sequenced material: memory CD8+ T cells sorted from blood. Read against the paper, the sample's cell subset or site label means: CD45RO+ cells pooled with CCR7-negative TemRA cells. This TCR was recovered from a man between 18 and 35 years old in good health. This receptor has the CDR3 CAGERGLSTDTQYF. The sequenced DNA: TGTGCCGGAGAGCGGGGACTTAGCACAGATACGCAGTATTTT.